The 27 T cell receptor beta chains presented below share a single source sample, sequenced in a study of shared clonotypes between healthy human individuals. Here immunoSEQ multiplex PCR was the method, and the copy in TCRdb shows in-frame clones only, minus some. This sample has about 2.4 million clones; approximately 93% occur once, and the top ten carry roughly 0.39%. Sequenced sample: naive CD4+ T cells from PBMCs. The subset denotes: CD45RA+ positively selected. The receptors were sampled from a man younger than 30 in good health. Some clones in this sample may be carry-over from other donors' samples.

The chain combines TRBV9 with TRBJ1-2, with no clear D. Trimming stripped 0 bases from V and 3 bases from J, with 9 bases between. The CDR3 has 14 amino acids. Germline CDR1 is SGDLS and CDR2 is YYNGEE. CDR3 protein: CASSVDWGDYGYTF. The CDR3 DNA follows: TGTGCCAGCAGCGTAGATTGGGGAGACTATGGCTACACCTTC.

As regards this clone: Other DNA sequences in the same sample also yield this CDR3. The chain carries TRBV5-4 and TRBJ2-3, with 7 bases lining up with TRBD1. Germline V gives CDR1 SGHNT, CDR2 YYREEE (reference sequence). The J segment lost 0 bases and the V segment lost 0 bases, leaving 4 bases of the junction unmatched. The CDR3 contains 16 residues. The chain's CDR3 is CASSLGPGQSTDTQYF. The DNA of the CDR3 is TGTGCCAGCAGCTTGGGCCCGGGACAGAGCACAGATACGCAGTATTTT.

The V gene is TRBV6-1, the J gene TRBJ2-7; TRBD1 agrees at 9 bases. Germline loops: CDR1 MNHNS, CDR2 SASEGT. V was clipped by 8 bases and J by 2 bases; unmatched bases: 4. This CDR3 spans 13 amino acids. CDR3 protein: CASRTGATYEQYF. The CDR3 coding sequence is TGTGCCAGCCGGACAGGGGCCACCTACGAGCAGTACTTC.

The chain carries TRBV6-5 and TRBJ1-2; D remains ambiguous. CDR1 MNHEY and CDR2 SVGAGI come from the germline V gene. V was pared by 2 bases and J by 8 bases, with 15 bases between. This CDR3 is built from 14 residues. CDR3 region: CASSYQPRVGGYTF. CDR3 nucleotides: TGTGCCAGCAGTTACCAGCCGCGGGTGGGCGGCTACACCTTC.

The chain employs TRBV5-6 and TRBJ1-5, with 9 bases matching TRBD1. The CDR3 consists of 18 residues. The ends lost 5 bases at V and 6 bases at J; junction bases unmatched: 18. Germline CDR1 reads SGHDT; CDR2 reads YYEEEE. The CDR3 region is CASSFERPGQGGGQPQHF. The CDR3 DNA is TGTGCCAGCAGTTTCGAACGCCCGGGACAGGGCGGCGGTCAGCCCCAGCATTTT. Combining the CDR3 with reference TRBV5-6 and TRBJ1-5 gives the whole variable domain DAGVTQSPTHLIKTRGQQVTLRCSPKSGHDTVSWYQQALGQGPQFIFQYYEEEERQRGNFPDRFSGHQFPNYSSELNVNALLLGDSALYLCASSFERPGQGGGQPQHFGDGTRLSIL.

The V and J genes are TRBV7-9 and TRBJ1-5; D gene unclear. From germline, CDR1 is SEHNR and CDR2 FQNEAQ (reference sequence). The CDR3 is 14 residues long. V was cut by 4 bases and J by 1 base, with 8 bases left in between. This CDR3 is CASSSMGSNQPQHF. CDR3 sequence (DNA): TGTGCCAGCAGCTCCATGGGCAGCAATCAGCCCCAGCATTTT.

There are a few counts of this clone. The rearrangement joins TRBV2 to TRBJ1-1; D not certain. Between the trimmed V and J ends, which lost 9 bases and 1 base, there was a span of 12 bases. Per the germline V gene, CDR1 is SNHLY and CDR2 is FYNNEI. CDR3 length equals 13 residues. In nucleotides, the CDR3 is TGTGCCAGTGGAGGCCGGGAGAACACTGAAGCTTTCTTT. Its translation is CASGGRENTEAFF.

CDR3 amino acids: CASSLQGLSYNSPLHF. The CDR3 region has the DNA TGTGCCAGCAGTTTACAGGGACTCTCCTATAATTCACCCCTCCACTTT. This chain links TRBV28 with TRBJ1-6, with D possibly TRBD1 on 5 matching bases. The germline V gene has CDR1 MDHEN and CDR2 SYDVKM. Trimming removed 2 bases at V and 0 bases at J, with 8 bases between. This CDR3 region has 16 residues.

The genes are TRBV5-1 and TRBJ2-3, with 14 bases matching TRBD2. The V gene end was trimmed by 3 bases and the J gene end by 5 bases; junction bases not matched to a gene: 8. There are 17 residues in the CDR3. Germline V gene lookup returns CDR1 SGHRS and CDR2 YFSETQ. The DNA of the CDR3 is TGCGCCAGCAGCTCGATAAAAGGACTAGCGGGAGGAGATACGCAGTATTTT. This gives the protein CASSSIKGLAGGDTQYF.

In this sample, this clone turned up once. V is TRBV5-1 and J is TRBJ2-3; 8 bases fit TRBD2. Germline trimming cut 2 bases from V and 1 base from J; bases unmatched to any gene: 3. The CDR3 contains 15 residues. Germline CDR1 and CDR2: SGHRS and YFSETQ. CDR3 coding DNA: TGCGCCAGCAGCTTAAGCGGGGGTCGCACAGATACGCAGTATTTT. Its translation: CASSLSGGRTDTQYF.

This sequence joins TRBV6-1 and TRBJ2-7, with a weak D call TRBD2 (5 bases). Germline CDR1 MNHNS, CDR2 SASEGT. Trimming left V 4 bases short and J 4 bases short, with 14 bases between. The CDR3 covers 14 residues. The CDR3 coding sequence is TGTGCCAGCAGTGTAGGGTCAGGAGGATACGAGCAGTACTTC. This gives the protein CASSVGSGGYEQYF.

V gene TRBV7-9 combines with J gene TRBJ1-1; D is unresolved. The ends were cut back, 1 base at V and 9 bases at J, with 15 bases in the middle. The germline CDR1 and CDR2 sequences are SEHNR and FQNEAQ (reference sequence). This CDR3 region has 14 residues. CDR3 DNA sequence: TGTGCCAGCAGCTTAGGGTACTTGGACGTAAAAGCTTTCTTT. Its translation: CASSLGYLDVKAFF.

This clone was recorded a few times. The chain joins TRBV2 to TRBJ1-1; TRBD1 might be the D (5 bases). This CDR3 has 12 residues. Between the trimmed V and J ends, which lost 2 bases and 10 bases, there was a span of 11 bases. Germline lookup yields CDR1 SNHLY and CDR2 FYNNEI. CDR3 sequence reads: CASSELGTRAFF. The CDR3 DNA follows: TGTGCCAGCAGTGAACTAGGGACGAGAGCTTTCTTT.

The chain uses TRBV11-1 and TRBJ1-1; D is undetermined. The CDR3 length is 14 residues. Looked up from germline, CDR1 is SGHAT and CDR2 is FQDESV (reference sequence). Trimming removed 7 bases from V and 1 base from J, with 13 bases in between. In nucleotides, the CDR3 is TGTGCCAGCACTTTATCATACGGGAACACTGAAGCTTTCTTT. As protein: CASTLSYGNTEAFF.

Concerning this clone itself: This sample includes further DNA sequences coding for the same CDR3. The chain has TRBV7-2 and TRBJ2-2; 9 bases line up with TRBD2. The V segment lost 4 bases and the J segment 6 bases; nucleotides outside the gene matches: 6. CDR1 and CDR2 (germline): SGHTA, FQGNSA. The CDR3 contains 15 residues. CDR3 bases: TGTGCCAGCAGCTCGGGACTAGCTGGGGCCGGGGAGCTGTTTTTT. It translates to CASSSGLAGAGELFF.

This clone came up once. CDR3 sequence reads: CASSQDRLDTQYF. Here the CDR3 DNA reads TGTGCCAGCAGCCAAGACAGGCTTGATACGCAGTATTTT. The chain uses TRBV14 and TRBJ2-3; D not certain. The germline gives CDR1 SGHDN, CDR2 FVKESK. The CDR3 length is 13 residues. Trimming removed 0 bases from V and 6 bases from J, with 7 bases in between. Looking up the rest from reference TRBV14 and TRBJ2-3 gives the full variable domain: EAGVTQFPSHSVIEKGQTVTLRCDPISGHDNLYWYRRVMGKEIKFLLHFVKESKQDESGMPNNRFLAERTGGTYSTLKVQPAELEDSGVYFCASSQDRLDTQYFGPGTRLTVL.

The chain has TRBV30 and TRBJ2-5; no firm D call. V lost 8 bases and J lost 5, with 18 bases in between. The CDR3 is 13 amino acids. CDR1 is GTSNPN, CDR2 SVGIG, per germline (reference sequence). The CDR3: CASRASLGETQYF. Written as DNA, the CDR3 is TGTGCCAGCCGGGCCAGTCTCGGGGAGACCCAGTACTTC.

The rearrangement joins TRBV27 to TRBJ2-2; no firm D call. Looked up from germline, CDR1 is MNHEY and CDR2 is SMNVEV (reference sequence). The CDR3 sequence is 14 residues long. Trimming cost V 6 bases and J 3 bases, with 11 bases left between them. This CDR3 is CASSLRAYTGELFF. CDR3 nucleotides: TGTGCCAGCAGCCTCCGGGCGTACACCGGGGAGCTGTTTTTT.

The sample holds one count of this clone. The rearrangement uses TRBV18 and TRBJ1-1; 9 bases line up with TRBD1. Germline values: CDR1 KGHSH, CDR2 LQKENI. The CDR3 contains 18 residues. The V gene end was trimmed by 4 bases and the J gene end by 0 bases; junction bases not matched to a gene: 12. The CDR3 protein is CASSHTGGAGNMNTEAFF. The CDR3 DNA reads TGTGCCAGCTCACACACAGGGGGCGCGGGGAACATGAACACTGAAGCTTTCTTT.

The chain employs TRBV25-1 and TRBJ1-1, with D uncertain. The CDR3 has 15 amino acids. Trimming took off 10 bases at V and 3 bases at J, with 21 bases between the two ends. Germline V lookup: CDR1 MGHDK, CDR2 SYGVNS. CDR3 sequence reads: CATTDPRAGDTEAFF. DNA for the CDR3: TGTGCCACTACGGACCCTCGGGCAGGCGACACTGAAGCTTTCTTT.

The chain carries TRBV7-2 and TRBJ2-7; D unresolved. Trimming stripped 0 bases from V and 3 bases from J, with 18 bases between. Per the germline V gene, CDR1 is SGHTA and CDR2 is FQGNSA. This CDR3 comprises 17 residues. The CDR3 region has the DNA TGTGCCAGCAGCTTAGCTACCGAGAGAAGACGGATCTACGAGCAGTACTTC. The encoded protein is CASSLATERRRIYEQYF.

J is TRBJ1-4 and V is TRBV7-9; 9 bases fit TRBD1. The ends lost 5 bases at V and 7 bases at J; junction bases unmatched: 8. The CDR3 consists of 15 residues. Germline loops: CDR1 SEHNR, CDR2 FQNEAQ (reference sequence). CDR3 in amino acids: CASSRNRGQGEKLFF. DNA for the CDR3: TGTGCCAGCAGCCGAAACAGGGGGCAAGGTGAAAAACTGTTTTTT.

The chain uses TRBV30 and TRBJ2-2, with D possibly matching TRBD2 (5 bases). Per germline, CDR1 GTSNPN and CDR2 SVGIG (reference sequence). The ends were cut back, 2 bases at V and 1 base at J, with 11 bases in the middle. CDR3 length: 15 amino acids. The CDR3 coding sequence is TGTGCCTGGAGTAAAACCGGGAAGAACACCGGGGAGCTGTTTTTT. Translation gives CAWSKTGKNTGELFF.

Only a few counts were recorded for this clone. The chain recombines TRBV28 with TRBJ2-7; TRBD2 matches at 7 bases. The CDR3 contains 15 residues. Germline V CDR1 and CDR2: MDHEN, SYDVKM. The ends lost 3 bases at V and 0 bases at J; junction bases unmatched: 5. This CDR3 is CASSLGGLRSYEQYF. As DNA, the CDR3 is TGTGCCAGCAGTTTGGGGGGGTTGCGCTCCTACGAGCAGTACTTC.

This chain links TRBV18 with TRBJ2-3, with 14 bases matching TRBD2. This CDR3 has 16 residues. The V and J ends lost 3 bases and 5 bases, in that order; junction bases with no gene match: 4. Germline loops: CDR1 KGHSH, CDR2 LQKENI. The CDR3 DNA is TGTGCCAGCTCACCCGGGACTAGCGGGAGTATAGATACGCAGTATTTT. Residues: CASSPGTSGSIDTQYF.

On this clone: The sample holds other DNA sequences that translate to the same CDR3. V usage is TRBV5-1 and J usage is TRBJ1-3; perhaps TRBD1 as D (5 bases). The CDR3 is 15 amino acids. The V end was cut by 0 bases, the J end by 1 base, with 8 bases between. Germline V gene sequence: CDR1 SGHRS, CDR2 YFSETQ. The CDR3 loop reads CASSLAGTSGNTIYF. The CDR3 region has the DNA TGCGCCAGCAGCTTGGCCGGGACTTCTGGAAACACCATATATTTT.

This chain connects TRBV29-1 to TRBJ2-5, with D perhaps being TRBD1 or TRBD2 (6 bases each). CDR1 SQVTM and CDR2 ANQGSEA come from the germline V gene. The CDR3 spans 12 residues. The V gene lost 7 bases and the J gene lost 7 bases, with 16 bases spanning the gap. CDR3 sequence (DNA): TGCAGCGCCGGAGGGGGGCAGGGGACCCAGTACTTC. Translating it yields CSAGGGQGTQYF.